A single sample is the source of the 22 T cell receptor beta chains below, sequenced in a study of blood T cell repertoires in COVID-19. The data were produced by immunoSEQ multiplex PCR, yet TCRdb's version contains in-frame clones alone and is incomplete. Seen here are approximately 90,000 clones, 70% to 90% observed once, and the top ten hold about 15%. The sample consisted of peripheral blood. The receptors stem from a human donor in a cohort sampled during active COVID-19.

The chain links TRBV30 to TRBJ2-1; TRBD2 aligns across 10 bases. Germline trimming cut 1 base from V and 2 bases from J; bases unmatched to any gene: 8. The CDR3 is 17 residues long. CDR1 and CDR2 from the germline V gene are GTSNPN and SVGIG (reference sequence). CDR3 sequence (DNA): TGTGCCTGGAGTGCTATGGTACTAGCGGGGCCCTACAATGAGCAGTTCTTC. Translated: CAWSAMVLAGPYNEQFF. The variable domain in full, completed from reference TRBV30 and TRBJ2-1, reads SQTIHQWPATLVQPVGSPLSLECTVEGTSNPNLYWYRQAAGRGLQLLFYSVGIGQISSEVPQNLSASRPQDRQFILSSKKLLLSDSGFYLCAWSAMVLAGPYNEQFFGPGTRLTVL.

The rearrangement links TRBV4-1 to TRBJ2-4, with 10 bases matching TRBD2. Looked up from germline, CDR1 is MGHRA and CDR2 is YSYEKL. The CDR3 loop spans 18 amino acids. The V gene end was trimmed by 4 bases and the J gene end by 3 bases; junction bases not matched to a gene: 12. The CDR3 region has the DNA TGCGCCAGCAGCCCCCTCCCCCTAGCGGGGGAACTCAAAAACATTCAGTACTTC. Translation gives CASSPLPLAGELKNIQYF.

The V and J genes are TRBV12-3 or TRBV12-4 and TRBJ2-7; possibly TRBD2 for D (7 bases). The CDR3 spans 12 residues. V dropped 3 bases and J dropped 9 bases, with 12 bases sitting between them. The CDR3 region is CASSFGGTPQYF. CDR3 nucleotide sequence: TGTGCCAGCAGTTTCGGGGGGACACCGCAGTACTTC.

The genes are TRBV9 and TRBJ2-1, with D unresolved. Trimming shortened V by 4 bases and J by 0 bases, and 11 bases separated the two germline ends. The CDR3 runs to 15 residues. Germline CDR1 and CDR2: SGDLS and YYNGEE. In DNA form, the CDR3 reads TGTGCCAGCAGCCCTCAGGTGAGCTCCTACAATGAGCAGTTCTTC. The encoded protein is CASSPQVSSYNEQFF.

V is TRBV5-1 and J is TRBJ2-1, with 9 bases identical to TRBD2. The CDR3 sequence is 15 residues long. The junction had 8 bases not matched to a gene; V was cut back by 6 bases and J by 4 bases. Per germline, CDR1 SGHRS and CDR2 YFSETQ. CDR3 bases: TGCGCCAGCACGACTTTGGCGGGGGGGTACAATGAGCAGTTCTTC. Translated, it gives CASTTLAGGYNEQFF.

The chain links TRBV5-4 to TRBJ1-2, with TRBD1 matching over 9 bases. The V gene's germline CDR1 is SGHNT and CDR2 YYREEE (reference sequence). V lost 5 bases to trimming and J lost 1 base; unmatched junction nucleotides: 9. The CDR3 is 16 amino acids. For the CDR3, the DNA is TGTGCCAGCAGACGGACAGGGGTGAATGATAACTATGGCTACACCTTC. Residues: CASRRTGVNDNYGYTF.

This chain uses TRBV6-5 with TRBJ1-1, with D possibly matching TRBD1 (6 bases). The CDR3 totals 15 residues. The V end was cut by 7 bases, the J end by 1 base, with 16 bases between. In germline, CDR1 is MNHEY, CDR2 SVGAGI. In nucleotides, the CDR3 is TGTGCCAGCACCCGAACATCCAGGGGGAACACTGAAGCTTTCTTT. Protein sequence: CASTRTSRGNTEAFF.

Here the CDR3 DNA reads TGTGCCAGTAGCGGACAGGGGGCCATCACAGATACGCAGTATTTT. Protein sequence: CASSGQGAITDTQYF. V usage is TRBV19 and J usage is TRBJ2-3, with 11 nucleotides matching TRBD1. Trimming cost V 6 bases and J 2 bases; bases outside gene matches: 4. The germline V gene encodes CDR1 LNHDA and CDR2 SQIVND (reference sequence). The CDR3 has 15 residues.

The chain recombines TRBV3-1 (or the pseudogene TRBV3-2) with TRBJ2-3; 8 positions agree with TRBD1. The germline gives CDR1 LGHDT, CDR2 YNNKEL (reference sequence). V lost 4 bases, J lost 4 bases, and 7 bases stayed unmatched. The CDR3 is made up of 15 amino acids. For the CDR3, the DNA is TGTGCCAGCAGCCGAATGACAGGGGTGGCAGATACGCAGTATTTT. Translating it yields CASSRMTGVADTQYF.

In its sample, this clone was seen a few times. J is TRBJ2-7 and V is TRBV27; D gene unclear. CDR1 and CDR2 from the germline V gene are MNHEY and SMNVEV (reference sequence). V was clipped by 4 bases and J by 0 bases, with 16 bases between them. CDR3 length: 16 amino acids. The CDR3 here is CASSSGSRPSSYEQYF. The CDR3 DNA reads as TGTGCCAGCAGTTCTGGGTCTAGACCCAGCTCCTACGAGCAGTACTTC.

This clone appeared a single time. The chain couples TRBV2 to TRBJ2-1; the match to TRBD1 covers 7 bases. Trimming removed 9 bases from V and 7 bases from J; junction bases left unmatched: 12. Germline CDR1 and CDR2: SNHLY and FYNNEI. CDR3 length: 14 residues. CDR3 coding DNA: TGTGCCAGTTCAAGGGCACAGGGGTTTAATGAGCAGTTCTTC. It yields the protein CASSRAQGFNEQFF.

In its sample, this clone was seen a few times. This chain connects TRBV6-2 or TRBV6-3 to TRBJ1-1; no firm D call. This CDR3 has 13 amino acids. The ends were cut back, 2 bases at V and 4 bases at J, with 8 bases in the middle. The germline gives CDR1 MNHEY, CDR2 SVGEGT. CDR3: CASSYGEVTEAFF. The DNA of the CDR3 is TGTGCCAGCAGTTACGGGGAGGTCACTGAAGCTTTCTTT.

CDR3 coding DNA: TGTGCCAGCAGCCCCGGGACAGGGGTTCTGGATGAGCAGTTCTTC. This codes for CASSPGTGVLDEQFF. V is TRBV5-6 and J is TRBJ2-1; 10 positions agree with TRBD1. The germline CDR1 and CDR2 sequences are SGHDT and YYEEEE. The CDR3 length is 15 residues. V was clipped by 4 bases and J by 8 bases; unmatched bases: 9. Drawing the rest from reference TRBV5-6 and TRBJ2-1, the complete variable domain is DAGVTQSPTHLIKTRGQQVTLRCSPKSGHDTVSWYQQALGQGPQFIFQYYEEEERQRGNFPDRFSGHQFPNYSSELNVNALLLGDSALYLCASSPGTGVLDEQFFGPGTRLTVL.

The chain uses TRBV5-5 and TRBJ2-7; 7 bases line up with TRBD1. The J segment lost 6 bases and the V segment lost 4 bases, leaving 13 bases of the junction unmatched. This CDR3 is built from 15 residues. Germline V gene lookup returns CDR1 SGHKS and CDR2 YYEKEE (reference sequence). The CDR3 DNA follows: TGTGCCAGCAGCCCCAACCTCGACAGGGTCGGCGAGCAGTACTTC. Amino acids: CASSPNLDRVGEQYF.

This chain joins TRBV19 and TRBJ1-2, with 7 bases matching TRBD1. V lost 1 base to trimming and J lost 4 bases; unmatched junction nucleotides: 6. This CDR3 is built from 15 residues. Looked up from germline, CDR1 is LNHDA and CDR2 is SQIVND (reference sequence). CDR3 loop: CASSIVGGGPYGYTF. CDR3 DNA sequence: TGTGCCAGTAGTATAGTCGGAGGGGGCCCCTATGGCTACACCTTC.

V usage is TRBV30 and J usage is TRBJ1-4; no definite D call. In germline, CDR1 is GTSNPN, CDR2 SVGIG (reference sequence). Trimming stripped 2 bases from V and 4 bases from J, with 8 bases between. CDR3 length: 13 amino acids. The CDR3 nucleotides read TGTGCCTGGAGTCTACAGAGTAATGAAAAACTGTTTTTT. Residues: CAWSLQSNEKLFF. The whole variable domain, filled in from reference TRBV30 and TRBJ1-4, reads SQTIHQWPATLVQPVGSPLSLECTVEGTSNPNLYWYRQAAGRGLQLLFYSVGIGQISSEVPQNLSASRPQDRQFILSSKKLLLSDSGFYLCAWSLQSNEKLFFGSGTQLSVL.

V and J are TRBV6-5 and TRBJ2-6; D uncertain. Germline lookup yields CDR1 MNHEY and CDR2 SVGAGI. With 10 bases removed from V and 0 bases from J, the gap between germline ends came to 13 bases. The length of the CDR3 is 15 residues. In DNA, the CDR3 is TGTGCCACCCGCCCCGGCGGCTCTGGGGCCAACGTCCTGACTTTC. Its translation: CATRPGGSGANVLTF.

This clone has a handful of counts. The CDR3 sequence: CASSIWEGGSGVQPQHF. The CDR3 coding sequence is TGTGCCAGTAGTATTTGGGAAGGGGGCTCGGGCGTTCAGCCCCAGCATTTT. This chain connects TRBV19 to TRBJ1-5, with 7 bases matching TRBD1. This CDR3 is built from 17 residues. Unmatched junction bases numbered 14, after V lost 3 bases and J lost 6 bases. Germline V gene data show CDR1 as LNHDA and CDR2 as SQIVND (reference sequence).

The rearrangement links TRBV7-8 to TRBJ1-5, with a possible D match to TRBD1 (6 bases). V was cut by 5 bases and J by 3 bases, with 11 bases left in between. Germline CDR1 is SGHVS and CDR2 is FQNEAQ. CDR3 size: 14 residues. In nucleotides, the CDR3 is TGTGCCAGCAGCGCGGACAGAATCAATCAGCCCCAGCATTTT. The encoded protein is CASSADRINQPQHF.

This chain connects TRBV6-1 to TRBJ1-1, with D possibly TRBD1 on 6 matching bases. Per the germline V gene, CDR1 is MNHNS and CDR2 is SASEGT. The CDR3 sequence is 14 residues long. V was shortened by 2 bases and J by 10 bases, with 17 bases between the two germline ends. CDR3 protein: CASSERADSRSAFF. The CDR3 DNA reads TGTGCCAGCAGTGAACGCGCGGACAGTCGGTCAGCTTTCTTT.

The chain has TRBV28 and TRBJ1-2; D unclear. This CDR3 is built from 15 residues. V was shortened by 5 bases and J by 3 bases, with 16 bases between the two germline ends. Germline CDR1 and CDR2: MDHEN and SYDVKM. CDR3 nucleotides: TGTGCCAGCAGTCTAGCGGTGGACGGAGACTATGGCTACACCTTC. Translated, it gives CASSLAVDGDYGYTF.

CDR3: CASSGLGGESDTQYF. Here the CDR3 DNA reads TGTGCCAGCAGCGGCCTGGGGGGGGAATCAGATACGCAGTATTTT. V gene TRBV9 combines with J gene TRBJ2-3; the match to TRBD2 covers 7 bases. The junction had 8 bases not matched to a gene; V was cut back by 3 bases and J by 4 bases. Germline V gene sequence: CDR1 SGDLS, CDR2 YYNGEE. CDR3 length equals 15 residues.